The T cell receptor beta chain described here comes from a study of molecular identifiers for immune sequencing clone quantification. V lost 1 base to trimming and J lost 9 bases, with 18 bases between them. This CDR3 has 15 residues. Germline V gives CDR1 MGHRA, CDR2 YSYEKL. Generation of bulk TCR libraries relied on previously described methods and listed TCR primers. TCRdb re-called the PCR reads through MiXCR, storing one row per CDR3 protein. The data hold approximately 590,000 distinct CDR3 sequences, with over 25% observed a single time. From 20,000 to 1,000,000 sorted cells, naive CD8 libraries were generated with 10%, 30% or 50% RNA. The sample holds a few counts of this clonotype. This may come from a read error, since a much larger clone is one base off.

Specimen: naive CD8+ T cells from blood, with Jurkat cell RNA spiked in. Subset specified: FACS-sorted CD8+CD4-CCR7+CD45RA+ naive T cells. The TCR originated in a human donor in good health. Some libraries in this study had Jurkat cell RNA spiked in. The V call is TRBV4-1, the J call TRBJ2-5; no firm D call. Here the CDR3 DNA reads TGCGCCAGCAGCCAAGTCTACACGGGCACGGAGCCCCAGTACTTC. Its translation: CASSQVYTGTEPQYF.